Below, one T cell receptor (beta chain) is given with its context. This entry is derived from a study of blood T cell repertoires in COVID-19. V lost 6 bases and J lost 2; bases outside the gene matches: 8. CDR3 length: 14 residues. Germline V gene sequence: CDR1 SQVTM, CDR2 ANQGSEA. Data came from immunoSEQ multiplex PCR; TCRdb stores just in-frame clones and leaves some out. The sample shows about 320,000 clones, 85% to 95% of them seen only once. The sample was PBMCs or T cells enriched from blood (not recorded which). This chain connects TRBV29-1 to TRBJ1-2; 8 bases agree with TRBD1. The TCR was taken from a woman in her 30s who had been exposed to COVID-19. CDR3 sequence: CSVKGQGVNYGYTF. The CDR3 DNA follows: TGCAGCGTAAAAGGACAGGGCGTAAACTATGGCTACACCTTC. Full variable domain (missing parts from reference TRBV29-1 and TRBJ1-2): SAVISQKPSRDICQRGTSLTIQCQVDSQVTMMFWYRQQPGQSLTLIATANQGSEATYESGFVIDKFPISRPNLTFSTLTVSNMSPEDSSIYLCSVKGQGVNYGYTFGSGTRLTVV.